The present T cell receptor (beta chain) was sequenced within a study of molecular identifiers for immune sequencing clone quantification. The overall study: With replicates, the RNA of around 20,000 or 99,000 naive CD8 cells was split five ways and four were sequenced.

Bulk TCR library preparation followed previously described methods with listed TCR primers. MiXCR, run by TCRdb on the PCR reads, gives a single entry per CDR3 protein. The repertoire holds about 640,000 distinct CDR3 sequences, with just under 20% as singletons. CDR1 is LNHNV and CDR2 is YYDKDF in the germline V gene (reference sequence). Trimming removed 0 bases from V and 1 base from J, with 13 bases in between. This CDR3 is 18 amino acids long. Remarks on this clonotype: Since the CDR3 does not end with the conserved phenylalanine or tryptophan, this likely comes from a read error.

RNA fractions of 10%, 30% or 50% and roughly 19,000 to 1,100,000 sorted cells were the source of naive CD8 libraries. CD8+CD4-CCR7+CD45RA+ cells were sorted as naive CD8 T cells. Sequencing was performed on naive CD8+ T cells from blood, with Jurkat cell RNA spiked in. Subset defined: FACS-sorted CD8+CD4-CCR7+CD45RA+ naive T cells. This clonotype originated in a human donor in good health. Some libraries in this study had Jurkat cell RNA spiked in. J is TRBJ2-6 and V is TRBV15; D gene unclear. CDR3 residues: CATSRDLDGTSGANVLTS. The DNA for the CDR3 is TGTGCCACCAGCAGAGATCTCGACGGCACATCTGGGGCCAACGTCCTGACTTCC.